The 18 T cell receptor beta chains given below trace back to one sample, sequenced in a study of blood T cell repertoires in COVID-19. Here immunoSEQ multiplex PCR was the method, and the copy in TCRdb shows in-frame clones only, minus some. The table shows 250,000 to 300,000 clones, with 80% to 90% occurring only once. The sample consisted of PBMCs or T cells enriched from blood (not recorded which). These receptors were obtained from a woman aged 50 to 60 who had recovered from COVID-19.

The chain is built from TRBV7-9 and TRBJ1-3, with 10 bases that match TRBD1. This CDR3 is 17 amino acids long. The trim removed 2 bases at V and 2 bases at J, leaving 6 bases unmatched. Germline CDR1 SEHNR, CDR2 FQNEAQ (reference sequence). CDR3 nucleotide sequence: TGTGCCAGCAGCTTAAGTGGGACAGGGGAACCTGGAAACACCATATATTTT. This encodes CASSLSGTGEPGNTIYF.

The rearrangement uses TRBV27 and TRBJ1-2, with 7 bases identical to TRBD1. This CDR3 has 14 residues. Trimming removed 6 bases from V and 7 bases from J; junction bases left unmatched: 11. Germline CDR1 reads MNHEY; CDR2 reads SMNVEV (reference sequence). DNA of the CDR3: TGTGCCAGCAGGGTACAGGGGTGGGCGGGTGGCTACACCTTC. Translation: CASRVQGWAGGYTF.

This clone was counted a single time. This sequence joins TRBV2 and TRBJ2-1; 9 positions agree with TRBD2. The V gene's germline CDR1 is SNHLY and CDR2 FYNNEI. This CDR3 is built from 16 residues. Unmatched junction bases numbered 11, after V lost 5 bases and J lost 6 bases. CDR3 in DNA: TGTGCCAGCAGTATCTCTGGCGGGAGGGCCTCCAATGAGCAGTTCTTC. Protein sequence: CASSISGGRASNEQFF.

CDR3 amino acids: CASSDGGGYYEQYF. CDR3 nucleotides: TGCGCCAGCAGTGACGGGGGGGGATACTACGAGCAGTACTTC. V gene TRBV10-1 combines with J gene TRBJ2-7; 8 bases match TRBD2. V lost 3 bases and J lost 3; bases outside the gene matches: 4. The germline gives CDR1 WNHNN, CDR2 SYGVQD (reference sequence). The CDR3 length is 14 residues.

V gene TRBV10-3 combines with J gene TRBJ2-2; D is perhaps TRBD2 (6 bases). Per germline, CDR1 ENHRY and CDR2 SYGVKD. This CDR3 comprises 16 residues. Trimming removed 9 bases at V and 1 base at J, with 18 bases between. The CDR3 DNA sequence: TGTGCCATATATGACGGTAGCGGTAAGAACACCGGGGAGCTGTTTTTT. It codes for CAIYDGSGKNTGELFF.

This clone has a single count. V and J are TRBV2 and TRBJ1-5; the D is unclear. The V gene's germline CDR1 is SNHLY and CDR2 FYNNEI. V was pared by 6 bases and J by 2 bases, with 8 bases between. The CDR3 sequence is 13 residues long. The CDR3 loop reads CASRREGNQPQHF. CDR3 in DNA: TGTGCCAGCAGGCGTGAGGGCAATCAGCCCCAGCATTTT.

The chain combines TRBV29-1 with TRBJ2-6; no firm D call. Deletions cut 2 bases from V and 5 bases from J, with 4 bases between. CDR3 length equals 12 residues. The germline gives CDR1 SQVTM, CDR2 ANQGSEA. Written as DNA, the CDR3 is TGCAGCGTTGAACAGAGGGCCAACGTCCTGACTTTC. Protein sequence: CSVEQRANVLTF.

The CDR3 spells CAWTREISYEQYF. The CDR3 DNA sequence: TGTGCCTGGACCAGGGAAATCTCCTACGAGCAGTACTTC. The chain has TRBV30 and TRBJ2-7; TRBD1 is a possible D gene (5 bases). V dropped 4 bases and J dropped 0 bases, with 10 bases sitting between them. This CDR3 comprises 13 residues. Germline V CDR1 and CDR2: GTSNPN, SVGIG (reference sequence).

The chain carries TRBV14 and TRBJ2-2; 7 bases fit TRBD2. V lost 1 base and J lost 7; bases outside the gene matches: 6. Germline CDR1 is SGHDN and CDR2 is FVKESK. The CDR3 has 15 residues. CDR3 nucleotide sequence: TGTGCCAGCAGCCAAGGGACTAGTCCCATCGGGGAGCTGTTTTTT. Protein product: CASSQGTSPIGELFF.

The rearrangement uses TRBV6-4 and TRBJ1-5, with a tentative D call TRBD1 (5 bases). Trimming stripped 6 bases from V and 1 base from J, with 13 bases between. The germline V gene encodes CDR1 MRHNA and CDR2 SNTAGT. The CDR3 covers 15 residues. CDR3 protein: CASSREDSSNQPQHF. DNA of the CDR3: TGTGCCAGCAGCCGTGAAGACAGCAGCAATCAGCCCCAGCATTTT.

Comment on this clone: One end of the junction varies from germline; a read error may be responsible. This CDR3 is CASSRTGNAIYF. CDR3 DNA: TGTGCCAGCAGCCGGACAGGAAACGCCATATATTTT. The chain links TRBV6-5 to TRBJ1-3, with 7 bases matching TRBD1. CDR3 length equals 12 residues. Germline V gene data show CDR1 as MNHEY and CDR2 as SVGAGI.

J is TRBJ2-7 and V is TRBV28; 7 positions agree with TRBD2. V shed 5 bases and J 2 bases; nucleotides not matched to a gene: 6. CDR3 size: 14 residues. Germline assignment: CDR1 MDHEN and CDR2 SYDVKM. This CDR3 is CASSPPTSAYEQYF. Written as DNA, the CDR3 is TGTGCCAGCAGTCCCCCTACTAGCGCCTACGAGCAGTACTTC.

The chain joins TRBV7-3 to TRBJ2-1; 9 bases match TRBD2. The CDR3 is made up of 16 amino acids. Germline-derived CDR1 and CDR2 are SGHTA and FQGTGA. V shed 4 bases and J 6 bases; nucleotides not matched to a gene: 10. CDR3 region: CASSSFSGRGLNEQFF. In DNA form, the CDR3 reads TGTGCCAGCAGCTCTTTTAGCGGGAGAGGTCTCAATGAGCAGTTCTTC.

The chain employs TRBV10-3 and TRBJ1-1; 8 nucleotides match TRBD1. V shed 8 bases and J 5 bases; nucleotides not matched to a gene: 7. Germline CDR1 reads ENHRY; CDR2 reads SYGVKD. The CDR3 sequence is 13 residues long. CDR3 nucleotides: TGTGCCATCGTGGGACAGGTGGGGACTGAAGCTTTCTTT. Protein product: CAIVGQVGTEAFF.

The chain recombines TRBV3-1 (or the pseudogene TRBV3-2) with TRBJ2-3; TRBD2 agrees at 11 bases. V lost 5 bases and J lost 6; bases outside the gene matches: 7. This CDR3 is built from 15 residues. In germline, CDR1 is LGHDT, CDR2 YNNKEL (reference sequence). The CDR3 DNA sequence: TGTGCCAGCAGCTCACTAGCGGGAGCCGGGGATACGCAGTATTTT. Amino acid sequence: CASSSLAGAGDTQYF.

The CDR3 here is CASRLGQGEKLFF. CDR3 in DNA: TGTGCCAGCAGGCTCGGACAGGGGGAAAAACTGTTTTTT. This rearrangement joins TRBV2 to TRBJ1-4, with 9 bases matching TRBD1. This CDR3 spans 13 amino acids. The V segment lost 6 bases and the J segment 8 bases; nucleotides outside the gene matches: 4. Germline-derived CDR1 and CDR2 are SNHLY and FYNNEI.

The chain carries TRBV24-1 and TRBJ2-7; 8 positions agree with TRBD1. The CDR3 runs to 14 residues. Germline V gene data show CDR1 as KGHDR and CDR2 as SFDVKD. With 6 bases clipped from V and 5 bases from J, the junction kept 8 bases outside the gene matches. The CDR3 DNA reads as TGTGCCACCAGTCGAGGACAGGGAGGACACGAGCAGTACTTC. It specifies CATSRGQGGHEQYF.

The chain carries TRBV18 and TRBJ2-7; possible D gene TRBD2, 5 bases. Germline loops: CDR1 KGHSH, CDR2 LQKENI. The CDR3 length is 13 residues. Trimming stripped 0 bases from V and 5 bases from J, with 8 bases between. Written as DNA, the CDR3 is TGTGCCAGCTCACCACCGGAGGAAAACGAGCAGTACTTC. As protein: CASSPPEENEQYF.